The 18 T cell receptor beta chains reported below all come from one sample, sequenced in a study of blood T cell repertoires in COVID-19. Produced via immunoSEQ multiplex PCR; TCRdb's table is partial and in-frame only. The sample carries roughly 180,000 clones, 84% recorded once. The sequencing input was peripheral blood. The receptors originated from a man in his forties who had recovered from COVID-19.

The rearrangement links TRBV2 to TRBJ2-6; TRBD2 agrees at 8 bases. Germline V gene data show CDR1 as SNHLY and CDR2 as FYNNEI. V lost 9 bases and J lost 4; bases outside the gene matches: 11. The CDR3 runs to 16 residues. For the CDR3, the DNA is TGTGCCAGGACACTACGGGGGGGGTCCGGGGCCAACGTCCTGACTTTC. Amino acid sequence: CARTLRGGSGANVLTF. Looking up the rest from reference TRBV2 and TRBJ2-6 gives the full variable domain: EPEVTQTPSHQVTQMGQEVILRCVPISNHLYFYWYRQILGQKVEFLVSFYNNEISEKSEIFDDQFSVERPDGSNFTLKIRSTKLEDSAMYFCARTLRGGSGANVLTFGAGSRLTVL.

Here the CDR3 DNA reads TGTGCCAGCAGTTACTTAGGGACAGAGGGCACTGAAGCTTTCTTT. Amino acid sequence: CASSYLGTEGTEAFF. V is TRBV6-6 and J is TRBJ1-1; 7 bases match TRBD1. Trimming took 1 base from V and 4 from J; bases not matched to a gene: 6. The CDR3 is 15 residues long. Germline V gene lookup returns CDR1 MNHNY and CDR2 SVGAGI (reference sequence).

The sample holds a few counts of this clone. CDR3 amino acids: CASEGGGDTQYF. The CDR3 nucleotides are TGTGCCAGCGAGGGCGGGGGAGATACGCAGTATTTT. This sequence joins TRBV2 and TRBJ2-3; 7 bases fit TRBD2. From germline, CDR1 is SNHLY and CDR2 FYNNEI. This CDR3 spans 12 amino acids. Trimming took 8 bases from V and 5 from J; bases not matched to a gene: 4. The full variable domain, rest sourced from reference TRBV2 and TRBJ2-3, is EPEVTQTPSHQVTQMGQEVILRCVPISNHLYFYWYRQILGQKVEFLVSFYNNEISEKSEIFDDQFSVERPDGSNFTLKIRSTKLEDSAMYFCASEGGGDTQYFGPGTRLTVL.

The rearrangement links TRBV12-3 or TRBV12-4 to TRBJ1-1; D gene ambiguous. Trimming removed 3 bases at V and 0 bases at J, with 5 bases between. The CDR3 has 13 amino acids. CDR3 nucleotide sequence: TGTGCCAGCAGTTTGGGCATGAACACTGAAGCTTTCTTT. Translated: CASSLGMNTEAFF.

The chain carries TRBV4-3 and TRBJ2-7, with 8 bases matching TRBD2. Germline V gene sequence: CDR1 LGHNA, CDR2 YSLEER. V trimming: 0 bases; J trimming: 2 bases; junction bases outside the gene matches: 3. The CDR3 extends over 15 amino acids. The CDR3 sequence is CASSQEGGRTYEQYF. CDR3 DNA: TGCGCCAGCAGCCAAGAAGGCGGGAGGACCTACGAGCAGTACTTC.

This chain links TRBV3-1 (or the pseudogene TRBV3-2) with TRBJ1-1, with 7 bases fitting TRBD1. The germline V gene encodes CDR1 LGHDT and CDR2 YNNKEL (reference sequence). With 4 bases clipped from V and 6 bases from J, the junction kept 2 bases outside the gene matches. The CDR3 is 12 amino acids. The CDR3 bases are TGTGCCAGCAGCCGCGGACAGGCTGAAGCTTTCTTT. Translation gives CASSRGQAEAFF.

The chain links TRBV29-1 to TRBJ2-5, with D perhaps TRBD2 (5 bases). CDR1 is SQVTM, CDR2 ANQGSEA, per germline. The CDR3 contains 17 residues. Trimming pared 3 bases from V and 3 bases from J, leaving 23 bases between. CDR3 loop: CSVEGPRSWGEKETQYF. In DNA form, the CDR3 reads TGCAGCGTTGAGGGCCCCAGGAGTTGGGGAGAAAAAGAGACCCAGTACTTC.

This clone was counted only a few times. The genes are TRBV4-1 and TRBJ1-4, with D maybe TRBD1 (5 bases). CDR1 is MGHRA, CDR2 YSYEKL, per germline. CDR3 length: 15 residues. Trimming removed 0 bases from V and 8 bases from J, with 13 bases in between. CDR3 protein: CASSQEGLRGEKLFF. The CDR3 DNA reads as TGCGCCAGCAGCCAAGAGGGACTCCGAGGGGAAAAACTGTTTTTT.

This clone came up once. The genes are TRBV30 and TRBJ1-1; 7 bases fit TRBD1. Unmatched junction bases numbered 16, after V lost 5 bases and J lost 10 bases. This CDR3 comprises 14 residues. Germline lookup yields CDR1 GTSNPN and CDR2 SVGIG (reference sequence). CDR3 loop: CAWASTGEWDGAFF. In nucleotides, the CDR3 is TGTGCCTGGGCATCCACAGGGGAGTGGGACGGAGCTTTCTTT.

V gene TRBV29-1 combines with J gene TRBJ2-1, with D possibly being TRBD2 (5 bases). The CDR3 sequence is 12 residues long. Germline lookup yields CDR1 SQVTM and CDR2 ANQGSEA. Trimming shortened V by 6 bases and J by 3 bases, and 9 bases separated the two germline ends. The CDR3 DNA is TGCAGCGTGAGGACTGGCTACAATGAGCAGTTCTTC. Amino acids: CSVRTGYNEQFF.

The genes are TRBV6-5 and TRBJ2-3; no firm D call. Germline V gene data show CDR1 as MNHEY and CDR2 as SVGAGI. The CDR3 covers 12 residues. Trimming left V 8 bases short and J 0 bases short, with 6 bases between. CDR3 residues: CASRGSTDTQYF. The CDR3 DNA is TGTGCCAGCCGCGGTAGCACAGATACGCAGTATTTT.

This chain connects TRBV5-1 to TRBJ1-4; unclear D gene. The germline gives CDR1 SGHRS, CDR2 YFSETQ. Between the trimmed V and J ends, which lost 1 base and 3 bases, there was a span of 7 bases. There are 14 residues in the CDR3. CDR3 sequence (DNA): TGCGCCAGCAGCTTGTCCAGGTCTAATGAAAAACTGTTTTTT. Encoded protein: CASSLSRSNEKLFF.

As for this clone: A junction boundary mismatches the germline segment, possibly from a read error. This chain joins TRBV11-3 and TRBJ2-7; TRBD1 aligns across 7 bases. The CDR3 runs 12 residues. CDR1 and CDR2 (germline): SGHNT, YENEEA. CDR3 sequence: CASAPSDEGAVF. In nucleotides, the CDR3 is TGTGCCAGCGCCCCCTCCGACGAGGGGGCCGTATTC.

V usage is TRBV6-5 and J usage is TRBJ2-7; 7 nucleotides line up with TRBD2. J was trimmed by 2 bases and V by 11 bases; bases with no gene match: 6. This CDR3 spans 12 amino acids. CDR1 and CDR2 (germline): MNHEY, SVGAGI. CDR3 DNA sequence: TGTGCCTCGGGGGGTCTACCCTACGAGCAGTACTTC. It yields the protein CASGGLPYEQYF.

V gene TRBV10-3 combines with J gene TRBJ2-7, with TRBD1 matching 8 bases. V was pared by 11 bases and J by 5 bases, with 8 bases of the junction left unmatched. There are 12 residues in the CDR3. Germline V CDR1 and CDR2: ENHRY, SYGVKD. The CDR3 protein is CAAAGGLDEQYF. CDR3 in DNA: TGTGCCGCGGCAGGGGGCCTCGACGAGCAGTACTTC.

V usage is TRBV6-1 and J usage is TRBJ2-7, with D possibly being TRBD1 (5 bases). V shed 0 bases and J shed 5 bases, with 17 bases lying between them. The V gene's germline CDR1 is MNHNS and CDR2 SASEGT. The CDR3 runs 16 residues. The CDR3 bases are TGTGCCAGCAGTGAAGCCCCCCTCCCAGGGCTGGACGAGCAGTACTTC. Protein sequence: CASSEAPLPGLDEQYF.

This clone was counted once. The chain is built from TRBV5-4 and TRBJ2-7; weak D call: TRBD2 (6 bases). The CDR3 extends over 16 amino acids. V was clipped by 0 bases and J by 3 bases, with 16 bases between them. Per germline, CDR1 SGHNT and CDR2 YYREEE (reference sequence). This CDR3 reads CASSLGRRLELYEQYF. CDR3 nucleotide sequence: TGTGCCAGCAGCTTGGGTCGGCGACTAGAACTCTACGAGCAGTACTTC. The full variable domain, completed using reference TRBV5-4 and TRBJ2-7, is ETGVTQSPTHLIKTRGQQVTLRCSSQSGHNTVSWYQQALGQGPQFIFQYYREEENGRGNFPPRFSGLQFPNYSSELNVNALELDDSALYLCASSLGRRLELYEQYFGPGTRLTVT.

The chain employs TRBV11-3 and TRBJ1-2; D ambiguous. Germline-derived CDR1 and CDR2 are SGHNT and YENEEA. The CDR3 spans 12 residues. V lost 3 bases to trimming and J lost 8 bases, with 10 bases between them. Here the CDR3 reads CASSFSIGGYTF. CDR3 sequence (DNA): TGTGCCAGCAGCTTCAGTATTGGCGGCTACACCTTC.